This paragraph reports one T cell receptor beta chain. Antigen unknown. Data came from immunoSEQ multiplex PCR; TCRdb stores just in-frame clones and leaves some out. The data contain 120,000 to 150,000 clones, roughly nine tenths of them singletons. The data originate from a study of T cell responses to AZD1222 COVID-19 vaccine. For the study at large: Second doses were pooled across both intervals (about 4 or about 12 weeks).

General study findings and limits: The study reported that nearly half of spike-specific TCRs target unmutated variant regions. Clonal diversity was possibly underestimated, and white British individuals and females predominated among donors. Seropositivity was recorded at baseline in only 6 or 7 AZD1222 recipients.

This CDR3 has 16 amino acids. Trimming removed 0 bases from V and 6 bases from J; junction bases left unmatched: 6. Germline CDR1 reads LGHNA; CDR2 reads YSLEER. Sequencing was performed on peripheral blood, taken on day 0 of AZD1222 vaccination. The rearrangement links TRBV4-3 to TRBJ2-2; 8 bases map to TRBD2. This clonotype was sampled from an adult in good health. The CDR3 reads CASSQDPSGSAGELFF. In nucleotides, the CDR3 is TGCGCCAGCAGCCAAGATCCCAGCGGGAGTGCCGGGGAGCTGTTTTTT.